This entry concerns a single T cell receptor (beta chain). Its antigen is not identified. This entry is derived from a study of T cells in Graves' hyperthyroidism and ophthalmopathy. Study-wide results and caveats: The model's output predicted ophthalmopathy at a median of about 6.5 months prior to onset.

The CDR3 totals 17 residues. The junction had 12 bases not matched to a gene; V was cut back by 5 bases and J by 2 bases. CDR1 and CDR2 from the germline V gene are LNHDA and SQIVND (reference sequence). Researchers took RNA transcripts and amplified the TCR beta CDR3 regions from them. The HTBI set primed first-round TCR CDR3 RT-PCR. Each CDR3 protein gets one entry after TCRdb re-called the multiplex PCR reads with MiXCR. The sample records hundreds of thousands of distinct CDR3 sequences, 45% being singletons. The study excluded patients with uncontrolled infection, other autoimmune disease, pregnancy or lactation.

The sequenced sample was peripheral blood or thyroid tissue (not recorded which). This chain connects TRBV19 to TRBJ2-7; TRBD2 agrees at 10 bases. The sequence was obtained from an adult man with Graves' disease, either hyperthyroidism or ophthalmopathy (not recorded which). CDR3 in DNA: TGTGCCAGTAGTCGGTTGGGGACTAGCGACCACCCCTACGAGCAGTACTTC. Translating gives CASSRLGTSDHPYEQYF.